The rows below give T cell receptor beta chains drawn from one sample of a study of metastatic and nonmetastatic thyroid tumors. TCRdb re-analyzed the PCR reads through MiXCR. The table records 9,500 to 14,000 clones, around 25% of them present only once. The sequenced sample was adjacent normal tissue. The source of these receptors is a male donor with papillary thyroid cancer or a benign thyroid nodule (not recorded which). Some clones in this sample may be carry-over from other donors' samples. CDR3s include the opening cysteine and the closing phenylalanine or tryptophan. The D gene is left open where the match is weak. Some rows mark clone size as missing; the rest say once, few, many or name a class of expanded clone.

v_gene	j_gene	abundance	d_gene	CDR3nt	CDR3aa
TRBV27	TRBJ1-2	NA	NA	TGTGCCAGCAGTTTGCAGACAACGAACTATGGCTACACCTTC	CASSLQTTNYGYTF
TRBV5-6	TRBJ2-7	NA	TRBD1	TGTGCCAGCAGCCCAATCCTGACAGGGAGTCTTTACGAGCAGTACTTC	CASSPILTGSLYEQYF
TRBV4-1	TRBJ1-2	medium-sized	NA	TGCGCCAGCAGCCGAGAAATAGTACAGGAATATGGCTACACCTTC	CASSREIVQEYGYTF
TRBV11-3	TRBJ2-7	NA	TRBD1	TGCGCCAGCAGCTTGGGACAGGGTTTCTCCTACGAGCAGTACTTC	CASSLGQGFSYEQYF
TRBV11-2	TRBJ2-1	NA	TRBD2	TGTGCCAGCAGCTTAGGGGGACTAGCGGAGACCTACAATGAGCAGTTCTTC	CASSLGGLAETYNEQFF
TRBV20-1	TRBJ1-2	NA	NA	TGCAGTGCTAGAGATCTGGGCCCTCAAGAGTCCTATGGCTACACCTTC	CSARDLGPQESYGYTF
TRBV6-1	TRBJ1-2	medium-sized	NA	TGTGCCAGCAGTGAATCCCGGGCCCTTGGTGGCTACACCTTC	CASSESRALGGYTF
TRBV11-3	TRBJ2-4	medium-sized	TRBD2	TGTGCCAGCAGCCCCACTAGCGGGATTAACATTCAGTACTTC	CASSPTSGINIQYF
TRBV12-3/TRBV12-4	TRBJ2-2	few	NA	TGTGCCAGCAGTTCCCTACCGGGCAGGCGGGGGGAGCTGTTTTTT	CASSSLPGRRGELFF
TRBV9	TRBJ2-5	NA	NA	TGTGCCAGCAGCGTACAGGGTATAATTGAAGAGACCCAGTACTTC	CASSVQGIIEETQYF
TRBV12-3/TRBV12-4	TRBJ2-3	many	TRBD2	TGTGCCAGCAGGGCGGGAGGGCCGGTAGATACGCAGTATTTT	CASRAGGPVDTQYF
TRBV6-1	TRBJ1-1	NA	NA	TGTGCCAGCAGTCCCGAGGGGACAATGAACACTGAAGCTTTCTTT	CASSPEGTMNTEAFF
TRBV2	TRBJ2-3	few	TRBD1	TGTGCCAGAAATACAGGGGCAATTACGCAGTATTTT	CARNTGAITQYF
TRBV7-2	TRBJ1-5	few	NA	TGTGCCAGCAGCTTAGGAATGGATCAGCCCCAGCATTTT	CASSLGMDQPQHF
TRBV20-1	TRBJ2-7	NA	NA	TGCAGTGCTAGTCGGACCCCGGGATACGAGCAGTACTTC	CSASRTPGYEQYF
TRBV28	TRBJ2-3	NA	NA	TGTGCCAGCAGCCCTCCGGGACTTTCGACAGATACGCAGTATTTT	CASSPPGLSTDTQYF
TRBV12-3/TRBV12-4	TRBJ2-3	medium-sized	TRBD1	TGTGCCAGCAGTTCTCGACAGGGGGCGCCGGGCACAGATACGCAGTATTTT	CASSSRQGAPGTDTQYF
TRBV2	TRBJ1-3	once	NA	TGTGCCAGAAATAAATGGGAGTCTGGAAACACCATATATTTT	CARNKWESGNTIYF
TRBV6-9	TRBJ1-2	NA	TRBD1	TGTGCCAGCAGTTTACAGGGGACTCACTACACCTTC	CASSLQGTHYTF
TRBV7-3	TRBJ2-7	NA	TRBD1	TGTGCCAGCAGCTTGGGGGGACAGGGCCACGAGCAGTACTTC	CASSLGGQGHEQYF
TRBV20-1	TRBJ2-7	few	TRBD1	TGCAGTGCTAGACAGGGACAGGGGGCCTACGAGCAGTACTTC	CSARQGQGAYEQYF
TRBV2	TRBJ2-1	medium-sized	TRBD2	TGTGCCAGCAGAGACGGACTAGCGGGAGATCGTGAGCAGTTCTTC	CASRDGLAGDREQFF
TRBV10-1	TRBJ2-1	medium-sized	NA	TGCGCCAGCAGTGAATTGCAGGGGATCTCCTACAATGAGCAGTTCTTC	CASSELQGISYNEQFF
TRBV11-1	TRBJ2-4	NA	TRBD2	TGTGCCAGCAGCATCAACGGGGGTCCGAACACCGGGACTAGCGGCCTCAAAAACATTCAGTACTTC	CASSINGGPNTGTSGLKNIQYF
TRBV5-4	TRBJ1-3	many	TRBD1	TGTGCCAGCAGCTTGGAACCGGACAGGGGTCATAGCTCTGGAAACACCATATATTTT	CASSLEPDRGHSSGNTIYF
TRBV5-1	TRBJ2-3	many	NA	TGCGCCAGCACCGTGGACGTCTCTAGCACAGATACGCAGTATTTT	CASTVDVSSTDTQYF
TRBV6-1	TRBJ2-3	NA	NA	TGTGCCAGCAGTGACGGCTGGTTTAGCACAGATACGCAGTATTTT	CASSDGWFSTDTQYF
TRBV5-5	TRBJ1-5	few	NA	TGTGCCAGCAGCTCACGGGGAACTCAGCCCCAGCATTTT	CASSSRGTQPQHF
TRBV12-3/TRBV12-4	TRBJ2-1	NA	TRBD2	TGTGCCAGCAGTCCTAGCGGGACCTACAATGAGCAGTTCTTC	CASSPSGTYNEQFF
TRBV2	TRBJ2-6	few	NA	TGTGCCAGCAAAGAGATCTCTGGGGCCAACGTCCTGACTTTC	CASKEISGANVLTF
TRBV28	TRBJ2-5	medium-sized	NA	TGTGCCAGCAGTCACGGGGTTCGCGAGACCCAGTACTTC	CASSHGVRETQYF
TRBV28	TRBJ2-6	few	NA	TGTGCCAGCAGTTCGAAGTATAATGGGGCCAACGTCCTGACTTTC	CASSSKYNGANVLTF
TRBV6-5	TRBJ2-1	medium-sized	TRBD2	TGTGCCAGCAGTTCCGGACTAGCGGGGGGTGCCGTTGAGCAGTTCTTC	CASSSGLAGGAVEQFF
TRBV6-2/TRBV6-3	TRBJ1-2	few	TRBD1	TGTGCCAGCCGGGACAGTTACGGCTACACCTTC	CASRDSYGYTF
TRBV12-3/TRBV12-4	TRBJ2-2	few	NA	TGTGCCAGCCATCAGTCTTCGAACACCGGGGAGCTGTTTTTT	CASHQSSNTGELFF
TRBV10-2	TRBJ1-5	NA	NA	TGCGCCAAGCAGGTCCCCCAGCCCCAGCATTTT	CAKQVPQPQHF
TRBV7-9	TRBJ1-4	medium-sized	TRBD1	TGTGCCAGCAGCTCTCGGACAGGGGGATTGGAAAAACTGTTTTTT	CASSSRTGGLEKLFF
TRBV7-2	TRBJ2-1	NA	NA	TGTGCCAGCAGCTTTATGGGACAGGGGGGTAGCGGGAGGTACAATGAGCAGTTCTTC	CASSFMGQGGSGRYNEQFF
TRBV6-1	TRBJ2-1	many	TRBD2	TGTGCCAGCAGGAGAGGACTAGCGGGTGACAATGAGCAGTTCTTC	CASRRGLAGDNEQFF
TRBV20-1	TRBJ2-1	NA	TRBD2	TGCAGTGCTAGAGTACGGGAGGGCCATAGTAATGAGCAGTTCTTC	CSARVREGHSNEQFF
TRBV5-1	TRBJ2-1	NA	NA	TGCGCCAGCAGCTGGGAGGTTGGTGGTGAGCAGTTCTTC	CASSWEVGGEQFF
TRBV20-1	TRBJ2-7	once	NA	TGCAGTGCTAGATCTGGTTCCGAGCAGTACTTC	CSARSGSEQYF
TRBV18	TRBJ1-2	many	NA	TGTGCCAGCTCCCCCCAAGACAGTGTCCTCAACTATGGCTACACCTTC	CASSPQDSVLNYGYTF
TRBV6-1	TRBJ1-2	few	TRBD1	TGTGCCAGTACAGGGGGGGGAGGCTACACCTTC	CASTGGGGYTF
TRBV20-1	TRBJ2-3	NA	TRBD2	TGCAGTGCTAGAGAAGCGAGCGGGAGGTCAGATACGCAGTATTTT	CSAREASGRSDTQYF
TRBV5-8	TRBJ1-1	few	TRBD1	TGTGCCAGCAGCTTGAGGGGGCTTGGAACTGAAGCTTTCTTT	CASSLRGLGTEAFF
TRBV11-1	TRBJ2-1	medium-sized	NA	TGTGCCAGCAGCTTAGCGTTGGGGGCTCCCTACAATGAGCAGTTCTTC	CASSLALGAPYNEQFF
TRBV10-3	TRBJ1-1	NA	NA	TGTGCCATCTACTCGGACGGAAACACTGAAGCTTTCTTT	CAIYSDGNTEAFF
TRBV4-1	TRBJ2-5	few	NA	TGCGCCAGCAGCCAAGAACGAGGCCGAGAGACCCAGTACTTC	CASSQERGRETQYF
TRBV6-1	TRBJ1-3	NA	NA	TGTGCCAGCACGGGAGGGGGAAACACCATATATTTT	CASTGGGNTIYF
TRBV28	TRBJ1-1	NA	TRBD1	TGTGTCAGCAACAGCATCCGACAGGGGGTGTATAGCACTGAAGCTTTCTTT	CVSNSIRQGVYSTEAFF
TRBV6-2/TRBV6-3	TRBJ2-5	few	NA	TGTGCCAGCAATGGACAATCCGGGGAGACCCAGTACTTC	CASNGQSGETQYF
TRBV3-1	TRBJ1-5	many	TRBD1	TGTGCCAGCAGCCTAGGGACAGGGGAGAATCAGCCCCAGCATTTT	CASSLGTGENQPQHF